This TCR beta chain originates from a study of blood T cells in healthy people across ages. A second about 6 to 12 cycle PCR used barcoded and J-beta primers. TCRdb reanalysed the 5' RACE reads using MiXCR and keeps one entry per CDR3 protein. Found here are roughly 700,000 distinct CDR3 sequences, 25% of them singletons; the top ten hold more than 8.5%. Trimming removed 0 bases at V and 1 base at J, with 8 bases between. The CDR3 totals 15 residues. CDR1 is LGHDT and CDR2 is YNNKEL in the germline V gene (reference sequence). These sequences were also reported in another study, on T cells of mothers and their children.

The chain uses TRBV3-1 and TRBJ2-3; D not certain. The specimen sequenced was blood. This receptor was taken from a boy between 10 and 17 years old in good health. This CDR3 reads CASSQDEPRTDTQYF. The CDR3 DNA follows: TGTGCCAGCAGCCAAGATGAGCCTCGCACAGATACGCAGTATTTT.